Sequencing of this TCR beta chain was carried out in a study of PD-1 blockade in mismatch repair-deficient tumors. The wider study: Patients had approximately 11 mismatch repair-deficient cancer types and were previously treated and progressing.

Mismatch repair deficiency was confirmed in all patients, by PCR or immunohistochemistry. The method was immunoSEQ multiplex PCR; TCRdb's version includes in-frame clones alone and lacks a portion of them. Of under 150,000 clones in the sample, 88% were seen once. There are 16 residues in the CDR3. CDR1 and CDR2 (germline): SEHNR, FQNEAQ (reference sequence). V trimming: 1 base; J trimming: 5 bases; junction bases outside the gene matches: 3. The TCR was taken from an adult with mismatch repair-deficient cancer. The chain combines TRBV7-9 with TRBJ1-4; 11 bases align to TRBD1. The source was peripheral blood, collected almost 74 weeks after starting pembrolizumab. CDR3 bases: TGTGCCAGCAGCTTAGGGGACAGGGGGGAGAATGAAAAACTGTTTTTT. It is translated as CASSLGDRGENEKLFF.